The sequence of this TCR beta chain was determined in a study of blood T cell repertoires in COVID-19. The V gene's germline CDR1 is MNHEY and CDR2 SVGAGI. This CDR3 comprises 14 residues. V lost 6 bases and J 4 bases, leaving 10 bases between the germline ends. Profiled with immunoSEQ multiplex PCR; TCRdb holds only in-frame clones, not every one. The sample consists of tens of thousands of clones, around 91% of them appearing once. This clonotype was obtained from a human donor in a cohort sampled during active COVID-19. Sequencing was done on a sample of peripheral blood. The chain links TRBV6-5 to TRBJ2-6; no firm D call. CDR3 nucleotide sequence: TGTGCCAGCAGGTCAGGTGTCGGGGCCAACGTCCTGACTTTC. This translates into CASRSGVGANVLTF.